The entry below describes one T cell receptor beta chain. The sample comes from a study of tumor-infiltrating lymphocytes in localized non-small cell lung cancer. Study as a whole: Resected tumor was paired with non-adjacent uninvolved lung from the same patient.

Germline CDR1 and CDR2: SQVTM and ANQGSEA. The CDR3 consists of 15 residues. Unmatched junction bases numbered 14, after V lost 6 bases and J lost 8 bases. Libraries were prepared by immunoSEQ multiplex PCR; TCRdb keeps only in-frame clonotypes and omits some of them. The sample has about 8,900 clones, almost 70% seen once; the top ten hold about 9%. The chain employs TRBV29-1 and TRBJ2-1, with 9 bases that match TRBD2. The TCR sequence derives from a human donor with non-small cell lung cancer. The sample comprised uninvolved lung tissue not adjacent to the tumor. The DNA for the CDR3 is TGCAGCGTCGGTGGCGGGAGGGCCGGCAAGGATGAGCAGTTCTTC. Translating gives CSVGGGRAGKDEQFF.